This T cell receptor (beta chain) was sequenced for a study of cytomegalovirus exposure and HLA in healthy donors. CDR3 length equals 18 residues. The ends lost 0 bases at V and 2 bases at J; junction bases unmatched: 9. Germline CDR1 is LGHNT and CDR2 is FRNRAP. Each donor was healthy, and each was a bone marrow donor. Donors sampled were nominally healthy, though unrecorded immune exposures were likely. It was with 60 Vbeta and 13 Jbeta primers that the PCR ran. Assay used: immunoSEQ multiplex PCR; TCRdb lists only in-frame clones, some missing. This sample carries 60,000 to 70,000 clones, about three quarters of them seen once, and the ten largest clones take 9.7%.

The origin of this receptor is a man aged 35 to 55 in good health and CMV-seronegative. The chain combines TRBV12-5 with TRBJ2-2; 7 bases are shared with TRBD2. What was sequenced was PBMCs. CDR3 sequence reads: CASGLVPGGGPNTGELFF. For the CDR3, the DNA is TGTGCTAGTGGTTTGGTACCGGGGGGAGGTCCCAACACCGGGGAGCTGTTTTTT.